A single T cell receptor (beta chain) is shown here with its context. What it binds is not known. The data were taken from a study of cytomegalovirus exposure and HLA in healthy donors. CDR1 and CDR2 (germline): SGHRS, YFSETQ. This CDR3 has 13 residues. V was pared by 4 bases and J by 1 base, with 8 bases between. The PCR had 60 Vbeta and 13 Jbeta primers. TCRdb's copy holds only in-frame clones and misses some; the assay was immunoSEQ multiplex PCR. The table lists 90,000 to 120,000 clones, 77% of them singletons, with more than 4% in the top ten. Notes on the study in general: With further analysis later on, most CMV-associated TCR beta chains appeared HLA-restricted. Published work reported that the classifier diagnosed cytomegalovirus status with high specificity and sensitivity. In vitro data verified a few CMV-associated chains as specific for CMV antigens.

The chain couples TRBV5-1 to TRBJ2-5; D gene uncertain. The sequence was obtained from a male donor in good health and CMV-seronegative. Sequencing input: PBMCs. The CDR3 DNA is TGCGCCAGCAGCCGAGAGCTCCAAGAGACCCAGTACTTC. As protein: CASSRELQETQYF. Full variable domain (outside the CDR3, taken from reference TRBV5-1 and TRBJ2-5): KAGVTQTPRYLIKTRGQQVTLSCSPISGHRSVSWYQQTPGQGLQFLFEYFSETQRNKGNFPGRFSGRQFSNSRSEMNVSTLELGDSALYLCASSRELQETQYFGPGTRLLVL.